This T cell receptor beta chain originates from a study of long-term antiretroviral therapy in people with HIV. Version v3.0 of the immunoSEQ assay ran at survey level. TCRdb keeps only in-frame clones here, not all; method: immunoSEQ multiplex PCR. The sample lists 20,000 to 25,000 clones, approximately 80% seen once, with approximately 8.2% in the top ten. A minimum of one pre-ART and two post-ART PBMC samples existed for each donor. Without exception, participants with HIV were treated in the United States. The sample holds one count of this clone. The sequence was obtained from a woman in her forties with HIV. The specimen was unsorted PBMCs, collected 1.2 years after starting antiretroviral therapy.

The CDR3 reads CASGLRLAVNYNEQFF. CDR3 nucleotides: TGTGCTAGTGGCCTTCGACTAGCCGTAAATTACAATGAGCAGTTCTTC. The chain carries TRBV12-5 and TRBJ2-1; TRBD2 agrees at 7 bases. CDR1 and CDR2 (germline): LGHNT, FRNRAP. The CDR3 is 16 amino acids. V lost 6 bases, J lost 4 bases, and 12 bases stayed unmatched.